This TCR beta chain stems from a study of identical twins. Points from the study as a whole: Recombination models fit unrelated individuals' TCR alpha sharing but underestimated twins'. In cord blood, abundant beta clonotypes had fewer insertions; memory showed no trend. Alpha sequences that were out-of-frame and twin-shared showed an excess of low generation probability.

This clonotype was detected a few times. Its antigen is not identified. Through template switching, a universal primer site was introduced, and the cDNA contained unique molecular identifiers. MiXCR was run by TCRdb on the 5' RACE reads, yielding one entry per CDR3 protein. The sample consists of under 250,000 distinct CDR3 sequences, 7.5% of them appearing once. CDR1 is SNHLY, CDR2 FYNNEI, per germline. V was cut by 6 bases and J by 2 bases, with 11 bases left in between. CDR3 length: 15 amino acids. This sample was also put to use in a study of yellow fever vaccine responses in identical twins.

Sequenced sample: memory (CD45RO+) T cells sorted from blood. This clonotype was obtained from a woman younger than 35 in good health. The chain employs TRBV2 and TRBJ2-6, with D perhaps TRBD2 (7 bases). The CDR3 reads CASRGGAPGANVLTF. The CDR3 coding sequence is TGTGCCAGCAGGGGGGGGGCCCCTGGGGCCAACGTCCTGACTTTC.